Following are 26 T cell receptor beta chains from one sample sequenced in a study of blood T cell repertoires in COVID-19. Sequencing was performed with immunoSEQ multiplex PCR; in TCRdb, only in-frame clones are kept and a portion is missing. The sample carries hundreds of thousands of clones, roughly 86% recorded once. Sequencing was done on a sample of peripheral blood. All receptors come from a human donor in a cohort sampled during active COVID-19.

As regards this clone: Additional DNA sequences in this sample encode the identical CDR3. This rearrangement joins TRBV6-6 to TRBJ1-5; D unresolved. Germline V gives CDR1 MNHNY, CDR2 SVGAGI (reference sequence). V gave up 0 bases and J gave up 4 bases, with 7 bases separating them. CDR3 length: 14 residues. The CDR3 spells CASSYSGRNQPQHF. In DNA, the CDR3 is TGTGCCAGCAGTTACTCGGGGAGAAATCAGCCCCAGCATTTT.

The chain employs TRBV25-1 and TRBJ1-1; no clear D. Germline values: CDR1 MGHDK, CDR2 SYGVNS. CDR3 length: 13 amino acids. V dropped 3 bases and J dropped 7 bases, with 12 bases sitting between them. The DNA of the CDR3 is TGTGCCAGCAGTGATTCAAAGAGTCTTGAAGCTTTCTTT. Amino acids: CASSDSKSLEAFF.

The chain is built from TRBV15 and TRBJ1-5; a possible D gene is TRBD1 (5 bases). The V end lost 1 base, the J end lost 0 bases, and 7 bases lay between the germline ends. The length of the CDR3 is 15 residues. The germline gives CDR1 LNHNV, CDR2 YYDKDF (reference sequence). This CDR3 reads CATSRGRASNQPQHF. CDR3 DNA sequence: TGTGCCACCAGCAGAGGCAGGGCTAGCAATCAGCCCCAGCATTTT.

A single count supports this clone. The chain joins TRBV3-1 (or the pseudogene TRBV3-2) to TRBJ1-1; TRBD1 aligns across 11 bases. The junction had 9 bases not matched to a gene; V was cut back by 4 bases and J by 5 bases. This CDR3 has 16 residues. CDR1 LGHDT and CDR2 YNNKEL come from the germline V gene (reference sequence). CDR3 nucleotide sequence: TGTGCCAGCAGCCCAGGACAGGGGGCGCGATTTACTGAAGCTTTCTTT. Residues: CASSPGQGARFTEAFF.

CDR3 protein: CASSAPRLAGEETQYF. Here the CDR3 DNA reads TGTGCCAGTAGTGCCCCACGACTAGCGGGAGAAGAGACCCAGTACTTC. The V call is TRBV19, the J call TRBJ2-5; 12 positions match TRBD2. The CDR3 covers 16 residues. The J segment lost 3 bases and the V segment lost 5 bases, leaving 7 bases of the junction unmatched. Germline CDR1 and CDR2: LNHDA and SQIVND (reference sequence).

The V gene is TRBV5-6, the J gene TRBJ1-5, with 7 bases that match TRBD1. The CDR3 sequence is 15 residues long. The V and J ends lost 1 base and 2 bases, in that order; junction bases with no gene match: 3. Germline V gene sequence: CDR1 SGHDT, CDR2 YYEEEE. The CDR3 sequence is CASSLWRGRNQPQHF. CDR3 nucleotide sequence: TGTGCCAGCAGCTTGTGGAGGGGGCGCAATCAGCCCCAGCATTTT.

The CDR3 nucleotides are TGCGCCAGCAGCGTCGACGGGACTGAGAACTATGGCTACACCTTC. This encodes CASSVDGTENYGYTF. The gene calls are TRBV5-1 and TRBJ1-2, with D possibly matching TRBD1 (5 bases). V was clipped by 4 bases and J by 2 bases, with 15 bases between them. Germline CDR1 SGHRS, CDR2 YFSETQ. The CDR3 consists of 15 residues.

The chain recombines TRBV6-6 with TRBJ1-1; 9 bases are shared with TRBD1. The germline CDR1 and CDR2 sequences are MNHNY and SVGAGI (reference sequence). This CDR3 has 13 amino acids. V shed 4 bases, J shed 4 bases, and the junction held 1 base outside the gene matches. The DNA of the CDR3 is TGTGCCAGCAGTTTACAGGGGGCCACTGAAGCTTTCTTT. This sequence encodes CASSLQGATEAFF.

The chain recombines TRBV19 with TRBJ2-5; 8 positions agree with TRBD2. The CDR3 has 15 residues. V lost 3 bases and J lost 4; bases outside the gene matches: 7. Germline V gene sequence: CDR1 LNHDA, CDR2 SQIVND (reference sequence). CDR3 amino acids: CASSIGPSGGETQYF. CDR3 bases: TGTGCCAGTAGTATCGGCCCCAGCGGGGGAGAGACCCAGTACTTC.

V gene TRBV2 combines with J gene TRBJ2-1; D is unresolved. The V end lost 4 bases, the J end lost 8 bases, and 15 bases lay between the germline ends. Germline V gene data show CDR1 as SNHLY and CDR2 as FYNNEI. The CDR3 loop spans 14 amino acids. In DNA, the CDR3 is TGTGCCAGCAGTGCTCTTCTCGGTTTGCATGAGCAGTTCTTC. Its protein product is CASSALLGLHEQFF. Variable domain in full (rest from reference TRBV2 and TRBJ2-1): EPEVTQTPSHQVTQMGQEVILRCVPISNHLYFYWYRQILGQKVEFLVSFYNNEISEKSEIFDDQFSVERPDGSNFTLKIRSTKLEDSAMYFCASSALLGLHEQFFGPGTRLTVL.

V usage is TRBV2 and J usage is TRBJ2-7; tentative D call: TRBD1 (6 bases). V was shortened by 3 bases and J by 3 bases, with 18 bases between the two germline ends. The CDR3 is made up of 16 amino acids. The germline V gene encodes CDR1 SNHLY and CDR2 FYNNEI. CDR3 protein: CASSDVTGTPFYEQYF. The CDR3 DNA reads as TGTGCCAGCAGTGACGTGACAGGCACCCCCTTCTACGAGCAGTACTTC.

The rearrangement uses TRBV10-3 and TRBJ2-7; 11 positions match TRBD1. The length of the CDR3 is 15 residues. The V and J ends lost 8 bases and 4 bases, in that order; junction bases with no gene match: 10. The V gene's germline CDR1 is ENHRY and CDR2 SYGVKD. The CDR3 protein is CAISRMDRGQYEQYF. The DNA for the CDR3 is TGTGCCATCTCCCGCATGGACAGGGGGCAATACGAGCAGTACTTC.

The rearrangement joins TRBV28 to TRBJ2-7; tentative D call: TRBD2 (5 bases). This CDR3 has 14 residues. The V end was cut by 5 bases, the J end by 5 bases, with 16 bases between. The germline CDR1 and CDR2 sequences are MDHEN and SYDVKM. The DNA for the CDR3 is TGTGCCAGCAGTCCCCCGGCCGCGAGGGACGAGCAGTACTTC. Translation: CASSPPAARDEQYF.

This clone was seen more than once but under ten times. V usage is TRBV4-2 and J usage is TRBJ2-7; D might be TRBD1 (6 bases). Germline V CDR1 and CDR2: LGHNA, YNFKEQ. V was cut by 0 bases and J by 2 bases, with 11 bases left in between. The CDR3 spans 15 residues. The CDR3 sequence: CASSQDTGTTYEQYF. The CDR3 DNA reads TGTGCCAGCAGCCAAGATACCGGGACAACCTACGAGCAGTACTTC.

This clone was found a few times. The chain couples TRBV5-1 to TRBJ1-1; D possibly corresponds to TRBD1 (6 bases). V was shortened by 3 bases and J by 5 bases, with 8 bases between the two germline ends. Germline V gene lookup returns CDR1 SGHRS and CDR2 YFSETQ. CDR3 length: 12 residues. The CDR3 is CASSSQGTEAFF. The CDR3 DNA sequence: TGCGCCAGCAGCTCGCAGGGGACTGAAGCTTTCTTT.

This clone was seen a single time. The chain is built from TRBV15 and TRBJ1-1; 8 bases line up with TRBD1. J lost 0 bases, V lost 1 base, and 13 bases had no gene match. CDR3 length: 19 amino acids. Germline values: CDR1 LNHNV, CDR2 YYDKDF (reference sequence). The CDR3 loop is CATSRVRGQVYTMNTEAFF. The CDR3 DNA follows: TGTGCCACCAGCAGAGTAAGGGGACAGGTTTATACCATGAACACTGAAGCTTTCTTT.

This chain links TRBV18 with TRBJ1-6; no reliable D call. Germline V CDR1 and CDR2: KGHSH, LQKENI. CDR3 size: 17 residues. Trimming pared 2 bases from V and 7 bases from J, leaving 18 bases between. CDR3 sequence: CASSPLAGTDLNSPLHF. DNA for the CDR3: TGTGCCAGCTCACCATTGGCTGGAACCGACTTAAATTCACCCCTCCACTTT.

The rearrangement uses TRBV5-1 and TRBJ2-5; a possible D gene is TRBD1 (6 bases). CDR1 is SGHRS and CDR2 is YFSETQ in the germline V gene. With 4 bases removed from V and 0 bases from J, the gap between germline ends came to 10 bases. This CDR3 is built from 14 residues. CDR3 residues: CASSPTGNQETQYF. Written as DNA, the CDR3 is TGCGCCAGCAGCCCAACAGGGAACCAAGAGACCCAGTACTTC.

The chain links TRBV5-1 to TRBJ2-3; perhaps TRBD1 as D (5 bases). Trimming took 0 bases from V and 3 from J, leaving 8 bases between them. There are 14 residues in the CDR3. From germline, CDR1 is SGHRS and CDR2 YFSETQ. CDR3 coding DNA: TGCGCCAGCAGCTTGGTGGCAGGGACAGATACGCAGTATTTT. It translates to CASSLVAGTDTQYF.

The CDR3 is CASSLVGAQTQYF. The CDR3 bases are TGTGCCAGCAGCTTGGTAGGGGCCCAGACCCAGTACTTC. The J gene is TRBJ2-5, the V gene TRBV5-8, with D possibly matching TRBD1 (5 bases). Germline V gives CDR1 SGHTS, CDR2 YDEGEE. The CDR3 has 13 residues. V was pared by 0 bases and J by 6 bases, with 9 bases between.

The gene calls are TRBV5-5 and TRBJ2-7; D gene uncertain. Germline CDR1 reads SGHKS; CDR2 reads YYEKEE (reference sequence). The CDR3 is made up of 15 amino acids. Deletions cut 0 bases from V and 3 bases from J, with 13 bases between. CDR3: CASSLVRDWYYEQYF. In nucleotides, the CDR3 is TGTGCCAGCAGCTTGGTACGTGACTGGTACTACGAGCAGTACTTC.

This rearrangement joins TRBV3-1 (or the pseudogene TRBV3-2) to TRBJ1-4, with 7 bases fitting TRBD1. Germline V gene data show CDR1 as LGHDT and CDR2 as YNNKEL (reference sequence). V dropped 1 base and J dropped 8; count of bases not matched to a gene: 7. This CDR3 contains 15 residues. CDR3 in amino acids: CASSQGPQGGEKLFF. CDR3 in DNA: TGTGCCAGCAGCCAAGGGCCCCAGGGGGGAGAAAAACTGTTTTTT.

This sequence joins TRBV19 and TRBJ2-7, with TRBD2 identical over 9 bases. V dropped 4 bases and J dropped 0; count of bases not matched to a gene: 4. The length of the CDR3 is 15 residues. Germline V lookup: CDR1 LNHDA, CDR2 SQIVND (reference sequence). CDR3 region: CASSTRLADSYEQYF. The CDR3 nucleotides are TGTGCCAGTAGTACCCGACTAGCGGACTCCTACGAGCAGTACTTC.

The chain links TRBV7-8 to TRBJ2-1; TRBD2 aligns across 8 bases. This CDR3 contains 14 residues. V trimming: 7 bases; J trimming: 7 bases; junction bases outside the gene matches: 9. Germline CDR1 reads SGHVS; CDR2 reads FQNEAQ. The DNA for the CDR3 is TGTGCCAGCACCCAGCGGGAGATGGCTAATGAGCAGTTCTTC. This translates into CASTQREMANEQFF. The full variable domain, its missing parts supplied by reference TRBV7-8 and TRBJ2-1, is GAGVSQSPRYKVAKRGQDVALRCDPISGHVSLFWYQQALGQGPEFLTYFQNEAQLDKSGLPSDRFFAERPEGSVSTLKIQRTQQEDSAVYLCASTQREMANEQFFGPGTRLTVL.

The table lists this clone with a few counts. This chain joins TRBV6-5 and TRBJ2-7, with 8 bases fitting TRBD2. CDR1 is MNHEY, CDR2 SVGAGI, per germline. V was pared by 5 bases and J by 1 base, with 1 base of the junction left unmatched. The CDR3 is 13 residues long. CDR3 region: CASSLAGSYEQYF. DNA of the CDR3: TGTGCCAGCAGTCTAGCGGGTTCCTACGAGCAGTACTTC.

The chain links TRBV28 to TRBJ2-5; perhaps TRBD2 as D (5 bases). The CDR3 spans 16 residues. Germline CDR1 is MDHEN and CDR2 is SYDVKM. Deletions cut 5 bases from V and 2 bases from J, with 18 bases between. In DNA form, the CDR3 reads TGTGCCAGCAGTGGCTGGAGCGGCGCATTTCAAGAGACCCAGTACTTC. Encoded protein: CASSGWSGAFQETQYF. Complete variable domain (other parts from reference TRBV28 and TRBJ2-5): DVKVTQSSRYLVKRTGEKVFLECVQDMDHENMFWYRQDPGLGLRLIYFSYDVKMKEKGDIPEGYSVSREKKERFSLILESASTNQTSMYLCASSGWSGAFQETQYFGPGTRLLVL.